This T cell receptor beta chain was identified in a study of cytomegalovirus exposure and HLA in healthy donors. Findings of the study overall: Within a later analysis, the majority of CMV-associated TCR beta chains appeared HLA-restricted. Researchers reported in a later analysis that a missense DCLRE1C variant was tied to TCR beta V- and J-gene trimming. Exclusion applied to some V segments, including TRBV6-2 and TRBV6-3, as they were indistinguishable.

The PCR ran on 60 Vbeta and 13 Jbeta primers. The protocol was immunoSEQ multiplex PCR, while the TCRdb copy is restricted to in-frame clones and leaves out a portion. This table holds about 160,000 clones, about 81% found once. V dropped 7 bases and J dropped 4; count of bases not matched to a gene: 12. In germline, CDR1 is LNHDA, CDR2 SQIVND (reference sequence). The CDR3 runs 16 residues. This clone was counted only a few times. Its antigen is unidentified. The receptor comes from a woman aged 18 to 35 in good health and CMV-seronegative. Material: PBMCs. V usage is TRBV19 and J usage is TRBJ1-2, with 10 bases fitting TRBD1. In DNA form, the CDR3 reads TGTGCCAGTACCCAGCCTGACAGGGGGCGAGGCTATGGCTACACCTTC. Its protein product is CASTQPDRGRGYGYTF.